This T cell receptor beta chain comes out of a study of blood T cell repertoires in COVID-19. As for the study in general: Sources were T cells, B-cell-depleted T cells, or PBMCs; the material itself was cDNA or gDNA.

Original processing methods: Amplifying reference gene primers gave estimates of nucleated cell counts. Method: immunoSEQ multiplex PCR; TCRdb's copy keeps in-frame clones and lacks some. The V and J calls and clone size come from that table; D and trimming were worked out from the DNA. The sample yields about 200,000 clones, 70% to 90% seen once. This TCR derives from a middle-aged man with acute or convalescent COVID-19. Specimen: peripheral blood.

DNA of the CDR3: TGTGCCAGCAGCTTAGATAGGGGGCGCAGCGAAGCTTTCTTT. Residues: CASSLDRGRSEAFF. The V call is TRBV7-2, the J call TRBJ1-1; 7 bases are shared with TRBD1. The CDR3 spans 14 residues. Trimming removed 1 base from V and 8 bases from J; junction bases left unmatched: 7. Germline V CDR1 and CDR2: SGHTA, FQGNSA.